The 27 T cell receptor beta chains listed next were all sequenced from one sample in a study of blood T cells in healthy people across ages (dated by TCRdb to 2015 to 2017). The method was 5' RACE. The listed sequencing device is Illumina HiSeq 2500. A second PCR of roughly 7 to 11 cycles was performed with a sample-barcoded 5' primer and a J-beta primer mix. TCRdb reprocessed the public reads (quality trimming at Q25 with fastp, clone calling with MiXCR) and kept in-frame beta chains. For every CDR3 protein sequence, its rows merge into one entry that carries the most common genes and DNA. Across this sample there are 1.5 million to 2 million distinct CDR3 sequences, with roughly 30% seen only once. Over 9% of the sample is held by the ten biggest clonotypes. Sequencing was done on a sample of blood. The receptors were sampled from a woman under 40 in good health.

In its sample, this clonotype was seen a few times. CDR3 loop: CASSLKTGLANTDTQYF. The CDR3 bases are TGTGCCAGCAGCTTAAAAACGGGACTAGCTAACACAGATACGCAGTATTTT. The chain uses TRBV7-6 and TRBJ2-3; 9 bases align to TRBD2. The CDR3 runs to 17 residues. V was clipped by 2 bases and J by 2 bases; unmatched bases: 8. Germline loops: CDR1 SGHVS, CDR2 FNYEAQ. Full variable domain (remainder filled in from reference TRBV7-6 and TRBJ2-3): GAGVSQSPRYKVTKRGQDVALRCDPISGHVSLYWYRQALGQGPEFLTYFNYEAQQDKSGLPNDRFSAERPEGSISTLTIQRTEQRDSAMYRCASSLKTGLANTDTQYFGPGTRLTVL.

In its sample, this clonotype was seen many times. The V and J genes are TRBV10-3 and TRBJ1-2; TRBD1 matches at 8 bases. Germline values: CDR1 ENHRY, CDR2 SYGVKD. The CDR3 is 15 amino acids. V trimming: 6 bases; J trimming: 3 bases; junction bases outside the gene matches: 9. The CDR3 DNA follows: TGTGCCATCAGGCGGGACAGGCAGGACTACTATGGCTACACCTTC. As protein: CAIRRDRQDYYGYTF.

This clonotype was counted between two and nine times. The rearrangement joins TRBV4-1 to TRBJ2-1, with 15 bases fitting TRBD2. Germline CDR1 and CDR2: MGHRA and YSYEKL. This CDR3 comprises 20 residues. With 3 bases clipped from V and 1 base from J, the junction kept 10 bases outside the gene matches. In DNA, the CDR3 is TGCGCCAGCAGCCATCAAATGCCGGGACTAGCGGGAGGTTCCTACAATGAGCAGTTCTTC. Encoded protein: CASSHQMPGLAGGSYNEQFF.

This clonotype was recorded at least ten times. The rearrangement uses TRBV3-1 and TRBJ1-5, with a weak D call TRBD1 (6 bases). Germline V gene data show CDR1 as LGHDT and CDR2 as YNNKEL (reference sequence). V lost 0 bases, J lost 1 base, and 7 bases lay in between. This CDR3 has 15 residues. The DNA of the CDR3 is TGTGCCAGCAGCCAAGATGGGACAAGCAATCAGCCCCAGCATTTT. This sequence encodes CASSQDGTSNQPQHF. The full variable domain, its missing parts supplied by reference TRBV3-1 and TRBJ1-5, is DTAVSQTPKYLVTQMGNDKSIKCEQNLGHDTMYWYKQDSKKFLKIMFSYNNKELIINETVPNRFSPKSPDKAHLNLHINSLELGDSAVYFCASSQDGTSNQPQHFGDGTRLSIL.

This CDR3 reads CASSGVDWGYGYTF. CDR3 in DNA: TGTGCCAGCAGTGGGGTGGATTGGGGCTATGGCTACACCTTC. This sequence joins TRBV2 and TRBJ1-2; D is uncertain. Germline-derived CDR1 and CDR2 are SNHLY and FYNNEI. The CDR3 length is 14 residues. Trimming cost V 4 bases and J 4 bases, with 13 bases left between them.

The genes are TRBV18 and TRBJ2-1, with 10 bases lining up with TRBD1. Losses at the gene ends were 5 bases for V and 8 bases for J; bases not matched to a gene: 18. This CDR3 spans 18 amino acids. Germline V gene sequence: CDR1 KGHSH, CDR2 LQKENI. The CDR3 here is CASSAAGSGTGVWDEQFF. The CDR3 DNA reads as TGTGCCAGCTCAGCCGCGGGAAGCGGGACAGGGGTCTGGGATGAGCAGTTCTTC.

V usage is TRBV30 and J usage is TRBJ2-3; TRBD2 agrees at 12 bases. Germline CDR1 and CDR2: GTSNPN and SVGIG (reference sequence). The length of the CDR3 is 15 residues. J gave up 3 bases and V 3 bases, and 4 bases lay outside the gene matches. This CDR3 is CAWRKTSGGTDTQYF. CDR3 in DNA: TGTGCCTGGAGAAAGACTAGCGGGGGAACAGATACGCAGTATTTT.

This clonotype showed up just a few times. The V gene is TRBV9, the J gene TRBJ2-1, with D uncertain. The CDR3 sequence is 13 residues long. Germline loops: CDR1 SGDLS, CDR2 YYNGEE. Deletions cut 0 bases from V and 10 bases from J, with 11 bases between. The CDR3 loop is CASSVDRRREQFF. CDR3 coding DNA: TGTGCCAGCAGCGTAGATCGCCGTAGGGAGCAGTTCTTC.

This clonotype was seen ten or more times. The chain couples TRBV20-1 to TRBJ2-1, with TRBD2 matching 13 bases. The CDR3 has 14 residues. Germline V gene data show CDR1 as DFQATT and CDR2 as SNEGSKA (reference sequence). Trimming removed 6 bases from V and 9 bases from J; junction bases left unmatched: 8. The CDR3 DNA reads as TGCAGTGCCGTCACTAGCGGGAGGGCCACTGAGCAGTTCTTC. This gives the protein CSAVTSGRATEQFF.

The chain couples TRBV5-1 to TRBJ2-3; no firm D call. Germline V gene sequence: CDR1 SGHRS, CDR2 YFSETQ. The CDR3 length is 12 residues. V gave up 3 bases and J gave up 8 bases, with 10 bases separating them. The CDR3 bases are TGCGCCAGCAGCTACCAGCAGAGTACGCAGTATTTT. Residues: CASSYQQSTQYF.

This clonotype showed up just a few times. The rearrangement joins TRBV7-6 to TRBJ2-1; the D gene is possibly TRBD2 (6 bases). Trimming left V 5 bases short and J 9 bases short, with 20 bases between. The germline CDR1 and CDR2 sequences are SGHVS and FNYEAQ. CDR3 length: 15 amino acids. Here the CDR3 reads CASSPGTLSGREQFF. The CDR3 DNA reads TGTGCCAGCAGCCCAGGGACTCTATCCGGCCGTGAGCAGTTCTTC.

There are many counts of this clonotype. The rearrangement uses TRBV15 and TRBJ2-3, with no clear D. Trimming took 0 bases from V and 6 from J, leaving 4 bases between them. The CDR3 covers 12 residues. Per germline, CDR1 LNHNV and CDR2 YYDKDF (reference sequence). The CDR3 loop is CATSRDSDTQYF. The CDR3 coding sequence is TGTGCCACCAGCAGAGATTCGGATACGCAGTATTTT.

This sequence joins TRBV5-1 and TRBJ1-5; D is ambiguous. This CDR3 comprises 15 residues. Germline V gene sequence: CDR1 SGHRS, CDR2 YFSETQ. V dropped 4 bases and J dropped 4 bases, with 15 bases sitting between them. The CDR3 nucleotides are TGCGCCAGCAGCCCCGACGGTGGGTTTAATCAGCCCCAGCATTTT. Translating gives CASSPDGGFNQPQHF.

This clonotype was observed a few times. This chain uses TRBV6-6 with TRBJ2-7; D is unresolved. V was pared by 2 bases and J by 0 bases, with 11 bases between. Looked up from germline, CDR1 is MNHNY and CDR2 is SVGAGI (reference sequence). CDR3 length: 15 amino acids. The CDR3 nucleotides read TGTGCCAGCAGTTACCGGGCCCGTTACTCCTACGAGCAGTACTTC. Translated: CASSYRARYSYEQYF.

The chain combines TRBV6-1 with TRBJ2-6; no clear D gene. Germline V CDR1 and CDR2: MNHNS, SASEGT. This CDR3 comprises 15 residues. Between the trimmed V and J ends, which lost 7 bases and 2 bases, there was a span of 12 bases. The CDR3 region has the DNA TGTGCCAGCAACGAAAGTGGGGCTGGGGCCAACGTCCTGACTTTC. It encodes CASNESGAGANVLTF.

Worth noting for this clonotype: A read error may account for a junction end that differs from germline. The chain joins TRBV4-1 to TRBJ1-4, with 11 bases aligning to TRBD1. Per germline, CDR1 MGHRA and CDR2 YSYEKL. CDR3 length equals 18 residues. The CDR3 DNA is TGCGCCGGCAGCCACCCCGGGACAGGGGGTTTGACTAATGAAAAACTGTTTTTT. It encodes CAGSHPGTGGLTNEKLFF.

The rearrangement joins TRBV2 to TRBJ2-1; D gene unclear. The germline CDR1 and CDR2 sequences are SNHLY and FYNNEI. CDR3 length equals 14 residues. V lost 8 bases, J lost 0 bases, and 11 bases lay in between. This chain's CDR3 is CASHHVPSYNEQFF. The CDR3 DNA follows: TGTGCCAGCCACCACGTGCCCTCCTACAATGAGCAGTTCTTC.

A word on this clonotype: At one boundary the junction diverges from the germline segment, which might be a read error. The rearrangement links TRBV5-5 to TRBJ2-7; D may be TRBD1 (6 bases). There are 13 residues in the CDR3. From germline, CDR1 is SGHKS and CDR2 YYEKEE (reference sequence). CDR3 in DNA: TGTGCCGGCAGGTGGACAGACGGCTACGAGCAGTACTTC. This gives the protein CAGRWTDGYEQYF.

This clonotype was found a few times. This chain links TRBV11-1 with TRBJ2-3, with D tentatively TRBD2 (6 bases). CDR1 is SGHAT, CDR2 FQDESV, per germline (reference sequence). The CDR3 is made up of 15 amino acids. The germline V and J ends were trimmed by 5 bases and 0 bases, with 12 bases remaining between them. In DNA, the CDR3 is TGTGCCAGCAGCCCGGCGGGGTGGAGCACAGATACGCAGTATTTT. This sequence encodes CASSPAGWSTDTQYF.

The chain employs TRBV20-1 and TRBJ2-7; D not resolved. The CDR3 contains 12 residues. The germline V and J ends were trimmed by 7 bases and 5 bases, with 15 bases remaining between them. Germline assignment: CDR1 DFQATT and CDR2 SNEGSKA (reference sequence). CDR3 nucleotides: TGCAGTGTTTCCCCCCGAGAACACGAGCAGTACTTC. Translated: CSVSPREHEQYF.

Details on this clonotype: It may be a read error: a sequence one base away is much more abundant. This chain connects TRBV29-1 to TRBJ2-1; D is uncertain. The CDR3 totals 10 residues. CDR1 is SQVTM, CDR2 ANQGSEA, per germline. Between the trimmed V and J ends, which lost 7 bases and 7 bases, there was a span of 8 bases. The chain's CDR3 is CSAFRNEQFF. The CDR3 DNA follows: TGCAGCGCTTTCCGGAATGAGCAGTTCTTC.

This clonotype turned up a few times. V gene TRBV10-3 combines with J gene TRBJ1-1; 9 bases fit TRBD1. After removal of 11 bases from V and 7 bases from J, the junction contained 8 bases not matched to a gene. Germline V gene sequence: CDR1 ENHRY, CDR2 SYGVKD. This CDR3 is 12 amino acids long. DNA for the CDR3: TGTGCCGCGGGACAGGGATTAGTTGAAGCTTTCTTT. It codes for CAAGQGLVEAFF.

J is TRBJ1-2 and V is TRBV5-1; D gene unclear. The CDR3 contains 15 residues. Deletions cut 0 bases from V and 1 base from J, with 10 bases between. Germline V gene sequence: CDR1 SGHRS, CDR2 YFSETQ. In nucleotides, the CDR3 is TGCGCCAGCAGCTTGGCGGCAGGAGATAACTATGGCTACACCTTC. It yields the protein CASSLAAGDNYGYTF.

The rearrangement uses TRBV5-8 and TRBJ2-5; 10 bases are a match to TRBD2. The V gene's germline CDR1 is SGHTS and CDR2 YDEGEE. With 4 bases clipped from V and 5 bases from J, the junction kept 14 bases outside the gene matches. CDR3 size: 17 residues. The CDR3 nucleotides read TGTGCCAGCAGCCGGGAACTAGCGGGAAACCTCGGGGAGACCCAGTACTTC. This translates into CASSRELAGNLGETQYF.

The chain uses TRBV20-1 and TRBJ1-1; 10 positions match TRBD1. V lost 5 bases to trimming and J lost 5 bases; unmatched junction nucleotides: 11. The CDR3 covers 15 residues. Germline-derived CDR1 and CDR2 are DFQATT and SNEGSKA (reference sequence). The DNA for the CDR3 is TGCAGTGCTTTCGACGACAGGGGGCGCGGGACTGAAGCTTTCTTT. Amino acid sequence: CSAFDDRGRGTEAFF.

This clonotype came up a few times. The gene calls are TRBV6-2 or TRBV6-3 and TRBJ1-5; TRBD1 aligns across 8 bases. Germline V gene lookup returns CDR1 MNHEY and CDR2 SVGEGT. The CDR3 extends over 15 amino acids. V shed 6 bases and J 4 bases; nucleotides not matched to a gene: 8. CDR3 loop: CASSPGQGRNQPQHF. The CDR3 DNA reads TGTGCCAGCAGCCCCGGACAGGGAAGGAATCAGCCCCAGCATTTT.

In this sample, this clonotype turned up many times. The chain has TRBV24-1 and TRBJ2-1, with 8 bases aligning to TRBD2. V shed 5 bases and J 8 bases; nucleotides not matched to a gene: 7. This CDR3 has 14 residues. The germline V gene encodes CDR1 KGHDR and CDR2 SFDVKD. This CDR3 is CATSGREGVDEQFF. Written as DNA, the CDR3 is TGTGCCACCAGTGGTCGGGAGGGCGTGGATGAGCAGTTCTTC.